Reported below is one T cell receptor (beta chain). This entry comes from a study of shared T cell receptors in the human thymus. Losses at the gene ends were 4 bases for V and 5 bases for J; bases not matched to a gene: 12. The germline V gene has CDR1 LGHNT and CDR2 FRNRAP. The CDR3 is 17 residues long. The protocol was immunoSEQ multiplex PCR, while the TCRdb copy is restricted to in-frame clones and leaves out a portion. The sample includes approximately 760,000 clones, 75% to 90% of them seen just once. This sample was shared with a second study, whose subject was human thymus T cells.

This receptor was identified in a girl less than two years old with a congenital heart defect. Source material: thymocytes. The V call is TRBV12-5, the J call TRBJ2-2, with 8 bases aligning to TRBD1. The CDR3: CASGSRTGRVETGELFF. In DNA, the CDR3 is TGTGCTAGTGGTTCGCGGACAGGGCGGGTGGAAACCGGGGAGCTGTTTTTT. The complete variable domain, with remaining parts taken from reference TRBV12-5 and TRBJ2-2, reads DARVTQTPRHKVTEMGQEVTMRCQPILGHNTVFWYRQTMMQGLELLAYFRNRAPLDDSGMPKDRFSAEMPDATLATLKIQPSEPRDSAVYFCASGSRTGRVETGELFFGEGSRLTVL.